A selection of T cell receptor beta chains follows, all from one sample in a study of T cells after yellow fever vaccination. TCRdb reprocessed the 5' RACE reads with MiXCR, giving one entry per CDR3 protein. The table records 60,000 to 85,000 distinct CDR3 sequences, approximately 7% of them present only once. Source: CD8+ T cells sorted from PBMCs, taken 5 to 6 days after the first yellow fever vaccination. The receptor set was obtained from a man in his late teens or twenties who received the YFV17D yellow fever vaccine. Each CDR3 is given with its conserved first and last residue.

J | V | CDR3
TRBJ1-2 | TRBV6-5 | CASSYEAGQLGYTF
TRBJ2-1 | TRBV6-5 | CASSLRGGLYNEQFF
TRBJ1-2 | TRBV29-1 | CSVEDTRALSYGYTF
TRBJ2-3 | TRBV7-9 | CASSWTDTQYF
TRBJ2-1 | TRBV3-1 | CASSQTGGWNEQFF
TRBJ2-3 | TRBV28 | CATHQGDTQYF
TRBJ2-5 | TRBV4-1 | CASSQRSGLAGGDQETQYF
TRBJ2-3 | TRBV10-3 | CAISRDSTDTQYF
TRBJ1-3 | TRBV7-6 | CASSSFGTGNTIYF
TRBJ2-7 | TRBV15 | CATSTSRSQGPEEQYF
TRBJ2-7 | TRBV12-3/TRBV12-4 | CASRASGTWQEQYF
TRBJ2-7 | TRBV11-2 | CASSLGDNPYEQYF
TRBJ1-2 | TRBV6-5 | CAGTGVYGYTF
TRBJ2-1 | TRBV7-9 | CASSPTVSSYPSEQFF
TRBJ2-2 | TRBV12-3/TRBV12-4 | CASSTRPGELFF
TRBJ2-1 | TRBV9 | CASRALGNEQFF
TRBJ2-1 | TRBV29-1 | CSVVVTGHQPGYNEQFF
TRBJ2-5 | TRBV20-1 | CSARDRRNQETQYF
TRBJ2-7 | TRBV11-2 | CASSLWQGVSYEQYF
TRBJ2-7 | TRBV7-6 | CASSLLAGGNEQYF
TRBJ1-5 | TRBV4-2 | CASSQGGSQPQHF
TRBJ2-2 | TRBV4-1 | CASSRRTGELFF
TRBJ2-5 | TRBV11-2 | CASSPRSGGLHETQYF
TRBJ1-1 | TRBV6-5 | CASSYLDGMNTEAFF
TRBJ2-3 | TRBV9 | CASSVGWRGATDTQYF
TRBJ2-3 | TRBV9 | CASSVTNGGYSTDTQYF
TRBJ1-5 | TRBV5-6 | CASPYEPRRGNQPQHF
TRBJ2-1 | TRBV6-5 | CASSYAQVNEQFF
TRBJ1-5 | TRBV20-1 | CSARIQGRGNQPQHF
TRBJ2-7 | TRBV3-1 | CASSQDGYEQYF
TRBJ1-5 | TRBV4-3 | CASSQDQSGTGGNQPQHF
TRBJ2-7 | TRBV13 | CASSRMGTSGDEQYF
TRBJ2-1 | TRBV27 | CASMQGSSYNEQFF
TRBJ1-4 | TRBV4-1 | CASSQVAGIEKLFF
TRBJ2-1 | TRBV15 | CATSRRGFNEQFF
TRBJ2-3 | TRBV24-1 | CATSATPAGKSDTQYF
TRBJ2-7 | TRBV11-2 | CASSLDPGGSYEQYF
TRBJ2-5 | TRBV9 | CASSTPSAGPIETQYF
TRBJ2-1 | TRBV10-3 | CAISSSGGAGEQFF
TRBJ1-1 | TRBV20-1 | CSAEGQENTEAFF
TRBJ1-1 | TRBV7-9 | CASSLGSYGNTEAFF
TRBJ1-2 | TRBV6-2/TRBV6-3 | CASSYSNFEGTYGYTF
TRBJ2-1 | TRBV14 | CASSQVLYYNEQFF
TRBJ1-1 | TRBV11-2 | CASSSYGGVTEAFF
TRBJ2-7 | TRBV7-2 | CASSFGREGEQYF
TRBJ1-2 | TRBV28 | CAISPQGDGYGYTF
TRBJ2-1 | TRBV5-1 | CASSLGSSGSKIEQFF
TRBJ2-5 | TRBV11-1 | CAISSTRLAGGPRRQETQYF